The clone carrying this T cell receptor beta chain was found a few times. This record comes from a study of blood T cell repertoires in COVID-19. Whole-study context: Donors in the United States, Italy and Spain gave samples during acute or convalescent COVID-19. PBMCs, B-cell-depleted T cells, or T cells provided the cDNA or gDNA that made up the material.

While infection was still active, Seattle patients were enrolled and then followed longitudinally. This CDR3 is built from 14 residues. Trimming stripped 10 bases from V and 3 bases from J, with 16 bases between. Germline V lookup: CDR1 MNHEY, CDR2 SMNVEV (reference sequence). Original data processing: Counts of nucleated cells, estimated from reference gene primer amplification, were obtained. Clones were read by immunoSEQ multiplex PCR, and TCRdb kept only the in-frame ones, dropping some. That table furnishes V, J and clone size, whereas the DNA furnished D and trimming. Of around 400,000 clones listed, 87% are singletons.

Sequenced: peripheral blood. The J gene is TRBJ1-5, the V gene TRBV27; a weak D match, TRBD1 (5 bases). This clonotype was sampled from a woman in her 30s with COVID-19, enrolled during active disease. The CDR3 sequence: CATSDVGDNQPQHF. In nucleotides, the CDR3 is TGTGCCACCAGCGATGTAGGGGACAATCAGCCCCAGCATTTT.